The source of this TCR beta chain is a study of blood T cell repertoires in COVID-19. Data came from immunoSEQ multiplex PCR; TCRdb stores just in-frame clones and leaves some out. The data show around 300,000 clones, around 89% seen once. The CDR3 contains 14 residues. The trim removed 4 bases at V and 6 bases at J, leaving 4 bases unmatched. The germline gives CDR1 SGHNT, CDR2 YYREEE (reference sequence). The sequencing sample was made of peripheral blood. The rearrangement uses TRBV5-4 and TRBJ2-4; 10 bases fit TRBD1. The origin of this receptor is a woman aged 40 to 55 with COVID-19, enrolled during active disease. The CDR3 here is CASSPTGGRNIQYF. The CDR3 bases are TGTGCCAGCAGCCCGACAGGGGGCAGAAACATTCAGTACTTC. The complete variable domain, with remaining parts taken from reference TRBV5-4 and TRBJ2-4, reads ETGVTQSPTHLIKTRGQQVTLRCSSQSGHNTVSWYQQALGQGPQFIFQYYREEENGRGNFPPRFSGLQFPNYSSELNVNALELDDSALYLCASSPTGGRNIQYFGAGTRLSVL.